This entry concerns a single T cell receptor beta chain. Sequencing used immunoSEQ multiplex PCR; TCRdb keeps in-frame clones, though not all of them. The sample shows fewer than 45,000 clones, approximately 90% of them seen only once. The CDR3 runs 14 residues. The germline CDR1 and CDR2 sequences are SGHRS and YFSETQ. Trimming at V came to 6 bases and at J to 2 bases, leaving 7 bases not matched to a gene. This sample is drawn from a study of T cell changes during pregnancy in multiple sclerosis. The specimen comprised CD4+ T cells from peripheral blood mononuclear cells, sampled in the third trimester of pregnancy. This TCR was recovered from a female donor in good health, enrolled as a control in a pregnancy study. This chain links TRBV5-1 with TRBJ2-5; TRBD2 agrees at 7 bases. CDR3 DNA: TGCGCCAGCACGACGCGGGGGATGCAAGAGACCCAGTACTTC. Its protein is CASTTRGMQETQYF.